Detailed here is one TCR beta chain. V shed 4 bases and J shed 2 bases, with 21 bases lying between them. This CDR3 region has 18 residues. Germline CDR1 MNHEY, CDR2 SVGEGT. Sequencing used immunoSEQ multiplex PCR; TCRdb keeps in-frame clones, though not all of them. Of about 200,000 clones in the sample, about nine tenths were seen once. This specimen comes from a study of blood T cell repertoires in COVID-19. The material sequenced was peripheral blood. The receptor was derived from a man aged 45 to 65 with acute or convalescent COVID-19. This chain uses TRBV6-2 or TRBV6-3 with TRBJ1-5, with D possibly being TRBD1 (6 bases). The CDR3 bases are TGTGCCAGCAGTTCCATACAGGGAATCGTGAGCGGCAATCAGCCCCAGCATTTT. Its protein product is CASSSIQGIVSGNQPQHF.